The sample holds many counts of the clone carrying this T cell receptor (beta chain). The antigen remains undetermined. CDR1 is GTSNPN, CDR2 SVGIG, per germline (reference sequence). V shed 5 bases and J 11 bases; nucleotides not matched to a gene: 17. The CDR3 covers 14 residues. This entry belongs to a study of regulatory T cells in long-lasting Graves disease. Findings of the study overall: Lower TCR diversity characterized persistent Graves' patients relative to newly diagnosed patients. Only peripheral blood was studied, not thyroid tissue.

This sample's time point: newly diagnosed GD, antithyroid drugs for less than 3 months. From RNA extracted from PBMCs, the TCR library was made. Guidelines of the American Thyroid Association were used to diagnose Graves' disease. In building TCR beta libraries, iRepertoire HTBI primers were used together with Arm-PCR of CDR3 regions. TCRdb redid the calling of the multiplex PCR reads with MiXCR, one entry per CDR3 protein. Counted here are around 460,000 distinct CDR3 sequences, 11% to 15% occurring once; the ten biggest clones make up approximately 15%. The same data also went into a second study, on T cells in Graves' hyperthyroidism and ophthalmopathy. That work adds: Initially, a first-round RT-PCR of the TCR CDR3 employed the HTBI primer set.

The sample was peripheral blood mononuclear cells (PBMCs), taken at new diagnosis, from a patient treated with antithyroid drugs. The chain joins TRBV30 to TRBJ1-1, with TRBD1 matching over 7 bases. This sequence was found in a woman between 50 and 59 years old with Graves disease. CDR3 residues: CAWVPGQPAVRAFF. For the CDR3, the DNA is TGTGCCTGGGTTCCGGGACAGCCAGCTGTGAGGGCTTTCTTT.